The next 25 T cell receptor beta chains were all read from a single sample in a study of CD4 T cells in relation to SARS-CoV-2 and coronaviruses. TCRdb's table, derived via immunoSEQ multiplex PCR, lists solely in-frame clones and lacks some. The sample yields around 24,000 clones, more than 60% seen once. Antigens of these TCRs are unknown. CD4+ T cells from unexposed donors were obtained before the COVID-19 pandemic (2011-2018). Isolation of CD4+ T cells took place after less than twelve days in culture. Input material: CD4+ T cells from PBMCs, cultured in vitro. All receptors derive from a human donor in good health.

The chain couples TRBV30 to TRBJ1-1; possibly TRBD1 for D (5 bases). The germline V gene has CDR1 GTSNPN and CDR2 SVGIG (reference sequence). The V and J ends lost 0 bases and 9 bases respectively, with 11 bases between them. The CDR3 runs to 12 residues. The CDR3 loop reads CAWSVLQGKAFF. CDR3 sequence (DNA): TGTGCCTGGAGTGTTTTGCAGGGAAAAGCTTTCTTT.

This chain uses TRBV30 with TRBJ2-1; tentatively, D is TRBD2 (5 bases). The germline gives CDR1 GTSNPN, CDR2 SVGIG (reference sequence). V was cut by 5 bases and J by 11 bases, with 16 bases left in between. This CDR3 is built from 12 residues. CDR3 in amino acids: CAWSLDPGKQFF. The CDR3 DNA is TGTGCCTGGTCCCTAGATCCCGGGAAGCAGTTCTTC.

The chain joins TRBV7-9 to TRBJ2-1; TRBD2 matches at 9 bases. J gave up 10 bases and V 5 bases, and 9 bases lay outside the gene matches. The germline V gene encodes CDR1 SEHNR and CDR2 FQNEAQ (reference sequence). The CDR3 extends over 14 amino acids. As DNA, the CDR3 is TGTGCCAGCAGCCCACCGAACGGACTAGCGGAGCAGTTCTTC. Translation gives CASSPPNGLAEQFF. Using reference TRBV7-9 and TRBJ2-1 for the parts outside the CDR3, the full variable domain is DTGVSQNPRHKITKRGQNVTFRCDPISEHNRLYWYRQTLGQGPEFLTYFQNEAQLEKSRLLSDRFSAERPKGSFSTLEIQRTEQGDSAMYLCASSPPNGLAEQFFGPGTRLTVL.

The chain carries TRBV7-9 and TRBJ1-2; 12 bases map to TRBD1. Trimming cost V 5 bases and J 7 bases; bases outside gene matches: 8. Germline CDR1 is SEHNR and CDR2 is FQNEAQ (reference sequence). The CDR3 covers 15 residues. CDR3 sequence (DNA): TGTGCCAGCAGCGTACAGGGACAGGGGGCAGCTGGCTACACCTTC. Translation: CASSVQGQGAAGYTF.

The CDR3 loop reads CSVQVDWGTYEQYF. The CDR3 DNA reads TGCAGCGTACAGGTTGATTGGGGAACCTACGAGCAGTACTTC. This chain links TRBV29-1 with TRBJ2-7, with D possibly matching TRBD1 (5 bases). V was pared by 6 bases and J by 2 bases, with 17 bases between. This CDR3 is built from 14 residues. Germline V gene data show CDR1 as SQVTM and CDR2 as ANQGSEA.

This clone was detected a few times. The rearrangement links TRBV6-6 to TRBJ2-1; maybe TRBD2 (5 bases). CDR1 is MNHNY and CDR2 is SVGAGI in the germline V gene (reference sequence). The CDR3 loop spans 16 amino acids. Trimming shortened V by 7 bases and J by 1 base, and 17 bases separated the two germline ends. The CDR3 nucleotides are TGTGCCAGCACCGCCTCTAGCCCTCGATCCTACAATGAGCAGTTCTTC. Its translation: CASTASSPRSYNEQFF.

This clone was counted a single time. V and J are TRBV3-1 (or the pseudogene TRBV3-2) and TRBJ2-1, with 10 bases aligning to TRBD2. Trimming took 4 bases from V and 4 from J; bases not matched to a gene: 7. CDR3 size: 16 residues. The germline V gene encodes CDR1 LGHDT and CDR2 YNNKEL (reference sequence). The CDR3 DNA reads TGTGCCAGCAGCCCCCGCGTACTAGCGGGATACAATGAGCAGTTCTTC. This sequence encodes CASSPRVLAGYNEQFF.

This chain joins TRBV7-8 and TRBJ1-5; TRBD1 agrees at 8 bases. CDR1 SGHVS and CDR2 FQNEAQ come from the germline V gene. The CDR3 covers 14 residues. The V gene end was trimmed by 5 bases and the J gene end by 5 bases; junction bases not matched to a gene: 5. CDR3 protein: CASSLGQAHQPQHF. CDR3 in DNA: TGTGCCAGCAGCCTGGGACAGGCCCATCAGCCCCAGCATTTT.

This chain links TRBV7-3 with TRBJ2-1; 13 bases line up with TRBD2. Germline V lookup: CDR1 SGHTA, CDR2 FQGTGA. V lost 5 bases, J lost 9 bases, and 7 bases stayed unmatched. The length of the CDR3 is 15 residues. CDR3 loop: CASSTGLAGVTEQFF. The CDR3 nucleotides read TGTGCCAGCAGCACCGGACTAGCGGGAGTAACTGAGCAGTTCTTC.

This clone was counted only a few times. V and J are TRBV7-8 and TRBJ1-2; 12 nucleotides align to TRBD1. The CDR3 loop spans 17 amino acids. V shed 2 bases and J 4 bases; nucleotides not matched to a gene: 8. Germline-derived CDR1 and CDR2 are SGHVS and FQNEAQ. CDR3 DNA: TGTGCCAGCAGCTTATGGGACAGGGGGCTTGGGGGCTATGGCTACACCTTC. Translation: CASSLWDRGLGGYGYTF.

The V gene is TRBV12-3 or TRBV12-4, the J gene TRBJ2-1; D unresolved. The length of the CDR3 is 12 residues. V was clipped by 2 bases and J by 8 bases, with 7 bases between them. The CDR3 bases are TGTGCCAGCAGTTTAAATTTGGATGAGCAGTTCTTC. As protein: CASSLNLDEQFF.

This clone came up a few times. The genes are TRBV4-2 and TRBJ2-4, with a possible D match to TRBD2 (6 bases). Trimming removed 4 bases from V and 0 bases from J, with 16 bases in between. The CDR3 is 17 amino acids. CDR1 is LGHNA and CDR2 is YNFKEQ in the germline V gene. Here the CDR3 DNA reads TGTGCCAGCAGCCGGTGGGACTCGCGGGAAGCCAAAAACATTCAGTACTTC. The encoded protein is CASSRWDSREAKNIQYF.

The CDR3 spells CASSFQGRAHGDTQYF. The CDR3 bases are TGTGCCAGCAGCTTTCAGGGGAGGGCTCATGGAGATACGCAGTATTTT. The chain links TRBV7-2 to TRBJ2-3, with D possibly matching TRBD2 (7 bases). The CDR3 sequence is 16 residues long. Germline loops: CDR1 SGHTA, CDR2 FQGNSA. Trimming cost V 3 bases and J 5 bases, with 18 bases left between them.

The chain employs TRBV3-1 (or the pseudogene TRBV3-2) and TRBJ1-4, with 7 bases matching TRBD1. The junction had 9 bases not matched to a gene; V was cut back by 0 bases and J by 8 bases. The CDR3 has 16 amino acids. Germline-derived CDR1 and CDR2 are LGHDT and YNNKEL (reference sequence). CDR3 residues: CASSQDLTTGVEKLFF. The DNA for the CDR3 is TGTGCCAGCAGCCAAGATCTTACAACAGGGGTAGAAAAACTGTTTTTT.

This clone was detected only a few times. This chain connects TRBV11-3 to TRBJ2-2; possibly TRBD1 for D (6 bases). This CDR3 has 15 amino acids. The V gene's germline CDR1 is SGHNT and CDR2 YENEEA. Trimming stripped 1 base from V and 6 bases from J, with 12 bases between. The CDR3 DNA sequence: TGTGCCAGCAGCTTAGGCAGGGGAGATTCCGGGGAGCTGTTTTTT. Its protein product is CASSLGRGDSGELFF. Drawing the rest from reference TRBV11-3 and TRBJ2-2, the complete variable domain is EAGVVQSPRYKIIEKKQPVAFWCNPISGHNTLYWYLQNLGQGPELLIRYENEEAVDDSQLPKDRFSAERLKGVDSTLKIQPAELGDSAVYLCASSLGRGDSGELFFGEGSRLTVL.

The chain joins TRBV24-1 to TRBJ2-7; D is ambiguous. The CDR3 is 12 residues long. The germline V and J ends were trimmed by 4 bases and 7 bases, with 10 bases remaining between them. Germline loops: CDR1 KGHDR, CDR2 SFDVKD. In nucleotides, the CDR3 is TGTGCCACCAGTGAACGCATGGGGGAGCAGTACTTC. Protein product: CATSERMGEQYF.

This clone was observed once. The chain couples TRBV7-2 to TRBJ2-3; 10 nucleotides match TRBD2. The germline V gene encodes CDR1 SGHTA and CDR2 FQGNSA. Trimming at V came to 1 base and at J to 6 bases, leaving 7 bases not matched to a gene. The length of the CDR3 is 16 residues. The CDR3 coding sequence is TGTGCCAGCAGCTTAGGATCGCTAGCGGGAGCCGATACGCAGTATTTT. Translation: CASSLGSLAGADTQYF.

This chain links TRBV4-3 with TRBJ1-2; D gene uncertain. Germline V gives CDR1 LGHNA, CDR2 YSLEER. The V end was cut by 1 base, the J end by 7 bases, with 10 bases between. The CDR3 is 13 residues long. CDR3 nucleotide sequence: TGCGCCAGCAGCCAAGCCCGGGCGGGTGGCTACACCTTC. This gives the protein CASSQARAGGYTF.

The rearrangement links TRBV10-3 to TRBJ2-7; D uncertain. The CDR3 runs 11 residues. V lost 3 bases and J 5 bases, leaving 5 bases between the germline ends. CDR1 ENHRY and CDR2 SYGVKD come from the germline V gene. Here the CDR3 DNA reads TGTGCCATCAGTGATGGGCACGAGCAGTACTTC. Protein: CAISDGHEQYF.

This clone occurred once. The V and J genes are TRBV6-6 and TRBJ2-7, with D tentatively TRBD2 (5 bases). Germline loops: CDR1 MNHNY, CDR2 SVGAGI (reference sequence). Trimming cost V 5 bases and J 5 bases, with 10 bases left between them. CDR3 length: 12 residues. The CDR3, as DNA: TGTGCCAGCAGTGCTAGCAGCAACGAGCAGTACTTC. It yields the protein CASSASSNEQYF.

In its sample, this clone was seen once. The V and J genes are TRBV10-2 and TRBJ2-7; TRBD2 might be the D (6 bases). The germline gives CDR1 WSHSY, CDR2 SAAADI. V was trimmed by 3 bases and J by 4 bases, leaving 19 bases between them. The CDR3 covers 16 residues. DNA of the CDR3: TGCGCCAGCAGTGACCCGGCACGGGAGTCTAGGTACGAGCAGTACTTC. Protein product: CASSDPARESRYEQYF.

The chain links TRBV2 to TRBJ1-5, with a weak D call TRBD1 (5 bases). The CDR3 has 15 amino acids. V was cut by 4 bases and J by 5 bases, with 15 bases left in between. Germline CDR1 and CDR2: SNHLY and FYNNEI. In DNA form, the CDR3 reads TGTGCCAGCAGTGTCGGGCTTGGGGGGGATCAGCCCCAGCATTTT. This encodes CASSVGLGGDQPQHF. The complete variable domain, with remaining parts taken from reference TRBV2 and TRBJ1-5, reads EPEVTQTPSHQVTQMGQEVILRCVPISNHLYFYWYRQILGQKVEFLVSFYNNEISEKSEIFDDQFSVERPDGSNFTLKIRSTKLEDSAMYFCASSVGLGGDQPQHFGDGTRLSIL.

V usage is TRBV7-2 and J usage is TRBJ2-7; TRBD2 matches 11 bases. The CDR3 has 16 residues. The V gene's germline CDR1 is SGHTA and CDR2 FQGNSA. The trim removed 5 bases at V and 2 bases at J, leaving 8 bases unmatched. The CDR3 spells CASSPDGTSGAYEQYF. As DNA, the CDR3 is TGTGCCAGCAGCCCAGACGGGACTAGCGGCGCCTACGAGCAGTACTTC.

This chain joins TRBV4-3 and TRBJ2-1; 7 bases are shared with TRBD2. CDR1 is LGHNA and CDR2 is YSLEER in the germline V gene. The CDR3 runs to 16 residues. Losses at the gene ends were 4 bases for V and 7 bases for J; bases not matched to a gene: 13. The CDR3: CASSLQWGGSVNEQFF. The CDR3 DNA sequence: TGCGCCAGCAGCCTCCAGTGGGGCGGGAGTGTGAATGAGCAGTTCTTC.

The chain uses TRBV19 and TRBJ1-4; a possible D gene is TRBD1 (6 bases). Looked up from germline, CDR1 is LNHDA and CDR2 is SQIVND (reference sequence). The V and J ends lost 4 bases and 2 bases respectively, with 8 bases between them. The CDR3 loop spans 14 amino acids. CDR3 loop: CASSNDRTNEKLFF. The CDR3, as DNA: TGTGCCAGTAGTAACGACAGGACTAATGAAAAACTGTTTTTT.